The rows below give T cell receptor beta chains drawn from one sample of a study of early T cells in non-severe SARS-CoV-2 infection. TCRdb recomputed calls from the 5' RACE reads with MiXCR, one row per CDR3 protein. The table has some 63,000 distinct CDR3 sequences, 10% to 15% seen once. Material: whole blood. Source of these receptors: an adult who was a healthcare worker with PCR-confirmed SARS-CoV-2 infection or an uninfected control (not recorded which). The CDR3 runs from the conserved cysteine through the conserved F or W. D genes are given only for firm matches. Clone size appears in some rows only: once, few, many, or a class for an expanded clone.

many	TRBV11-2	TRBJ2-1	TRBD2	TGTGCCAGCAGCACACCGGCTGCTAGCGGGGGGCGGGTTGAGCAGTTCTTC	CASSTPAASGGRVEQFF
-	TRBV11-1	TRBJ2-6	TRBD1	TGTGCCAGCAGCGTCAGGGGGTCTGGGGCCAACGTCCTGACTTTC	CASSVRGSGANVLTF
many	TRBV14	TRBJ2-4	-	TGTGCCAGCAGCCGGGGCGGGGCGCAGGACATTCAGTACTTC	CASSRGGAQDIQYF
-	TRBV2	TRBJ2-1	TRBD1	TGTGCCAGCAGTGAAGCGCTACAGGGGGGCTACAATGAGCAGTTCTTC	CASSEALQGGYNEQFF
few	TRBV12-3/TRBV12-4	TRBJ2-5	TRBD1	TGTGCCAGCGGACAGGGGGCGGGAGAGACCCAGTACTTC	CASGQGAGETQYF
few	TRBV20-1	TRBJ2-2	-	TGCAGTGCTAGAGATCAGCAGACCTACACCGGGGAGCTGTTTTTT	CSARDQQTYTGELFF
few	TRBV2	TRBJ1-5	-	TGTGCCAGCAGCGGCGAGGATGCGGAGCCCCAGCATTTT	CASSGEDAEPQHF
-	TRBV5-5	TRBJ2-2	-	TGTGCCAGCAGCTTGGGAGGGCAGGGAAGTCGGAACGGGGAGCTGTTTTTT	CASSLGGQGSRNGELFF
many	TRBV5-4	TRBJ1-2	-	TGTGCCAGCAGCCCAGCTACAGTTCAGGATGGCTACACCTTC	CASSPATVQDGYTF
many	TRBV12-3/TRBV12-4	TRBJ1-1	TRBD1	TGTGCCAGCAGTTTAGCGGACAGGGCTTTCTTT	CASSLADRAFF
few	TRBV7-9	TRBJ2-1	-	TGTGCCAGCAGCTTATTTCAAGGATACAATGAGCAGTTCTTC	CASSLFQGYNEQFF
many	TRBV2	TRBJ2-5	-	TGTGCCAGCAGACTCCGGGACCAGGGACAAGAGACCCAGTACTTC	CASRLRDQGQETQYF
many	TRBV6-5	TRBJ2-7	-	TGTGCCAGCAGTTACTCAAGGAGGGGGCCCGACCCCTACGAGCAGTACTTC	CASSYSRRGPDPYEQYF
many	TRBV7-2	TRBJ1-3	TRBD1	TGTGCCAGCAGCCCATCGACAGGGTATGGAAACACCATATATTTT	CASSPSTGYGNTIYF
-	TRBV7-6	TRBJ1-5	-	TGTGCCAGCAGCCCCTCTTTTAGCAATCAGCCCCAGCATTTT	CASSPSFSNQPQHF
few	TRBV19	TRBJ2-3	-	TGTGCCAGTAGTATCCCGGACAGAAAAGACCGCACAGATACGCAGTATTTT	CASSIPDRKDRTDTQYF
-	TRBV29-1	TRBJ2-7	-	TGCAGCGTTACCCGCGGATCTTACGAGCAGTACTTC	CSVTRGSYEQYF
-	TRBV20-1	TRBJ2-3	-	TGCAGTGCTAGAGATCAAGGGGTATTCACAGATACGCAGTATTTT	CSARDQGVFTDTQYF
many	TRBV6-1	TRBJ2-1	-	TGTGCCAGCAGTGAAGCTATGAGTGGAGGGGGGTACAATGAGCAGTTCTTC	CASSEAMSGGGYNEQFF
few	TRBV12-5	TRBJ1-2	-	TGTGCTAGTGGTTTCAGGGAGACTAACTATGGCTACACCTTC	CASGFRETNYGYTF
-	TRBV20-1	TRBJ2-7	-	TGCAGTGCTGGGGGGGCGTTGGACGAGCAGTACTTC	CSAGGALDEQYF
few	TRBV4-2	TRBJ2-4	-	TGTGCCAGCAGCCAAGAGCGGGGAGCCAAAAACATTCAGTACTTC	CASSQERGAKNIQYF
many	TRBV7-8	TRBJ2-2	-	TGTGCCAGCAGCTTGGTAAACCCGGGACAAAAAGCCGGGGAGCTGTTTTTT	CASSLVNPGQKAGELFF
many	TRBV7-9	TRBJ2-2	TRBD1	TGTGCCAGTGACCGGGACAGGATCGCGAACACCGGGGAGCTGTTTTTT	CASDRDRIANTGELFF
many	TRBV7-2	TRBJ1-5	-	TGTGCCAGCAGCTTAGATACGGGAACCAATCAGCCCCAGCATTTT	CASSLDTGTNQPQHF
few	TRBV7-9	TRBJ1-2	-	TGTGCCAGCAGCTTAGCGTGGGGCGATGGCTACACCTTC	CASSLAWGDGYTF
-	TRBV29-1	TRBJ1-5	TRBD1	TGCAGCGTTCAAGGGACAGGGGGAAATCAGCCCCAGCATTTT	CSVQGTGGNQPQHF
few	TRBV2	TRBJ2-7	-	TGTGCCAGCCGAAGGGGGAAACAGTTCTCCTACGAGCAGTACTTC	CASRRGKQFSYEQYF
many	TRBV3-1	TRBJ2-3	-	TGTGCCAGCAGCCAGTTAACTGGAGATACGCAGTATTTT	CASSQLTGDTQYF
many	TRBV2	TRBJ1-4	-	TGTGCCAGCAGTGAAGTTGGTGAAAAACTGTTTTTT	CASSEVGEKLFF
few	TRBV3-1	TRBJ2-4	-	TGTGCCAGCAGCCAAATTACGGGGGCCAAAAACATTCAGTACTTC	CASSQITGAKNIQYF
many	TRBV3-1	TRBJ1-1	-	TGTGCCAGCAGCCTTACAGGGACTGAAGCTTTCTTT	CASSLTGTEAFF
few	TRBV20-1	TRBJ2-4	-	TGCAGTGGAGTCGGAGGGACAGATCCCAAAAACATTCAGTACTTC	CSGVGGTDPKNIQYF
many	TRBV18	TRBJ1-6	TRBD1	TGTGCCAGCTCACCACACCCAGGGGGATCAGATTCACCCCTCCACTTT	CASSPHPGGSDSPLHF
many	TRBV6-6	TRBJ2-4	-	TGTGCCAGCAGGACCGGACAGAAAAACATTCAGTACTTC	CASRTGQKNIQYF
-	TRBV11-2	TRBJ1-4	-	TGTGCCAGCAGCCCGAAGACGAGAGCAACTAATGAAAAACTGTTTTTT	CASSPKTRATNEKLFF
many	TRBV6-2/TRBV6-3	TRBJ1-5	TRBD1	TGTGCCAGCAGTGAACAGGGGGACCTTCAGCCCCAGCATTTT	CASSEQGDLQPQHF
few	TRBV18	TRBJ1-1	-	TGTGCCAGCTCACCAATTAATGGAAACACTGAAGCTTTCTTT	CASSPINGNTEAFF
many	TRBV4-1	TRBJ1-2	-	TGCGCCAGCAGCCCCTCGGGTCCCGGCTACACCTTC	CASSPSGPGYTF
few	TRBV24-1	TRBJ2-6	TRBD1	TGTGCCACCAGTGATTTGCAGGGGGCGCAGGTTGGGGCCAACGTCCTGACTTTC	CATSDLQGAQVGANVLTF
many	TRBV6-2/TRBV6-3	TRBJ1-4	-	TGTGCCAGCAGTCCCACCTACACAGGACCGGTTTTT	CASSPTYTGPVF
few	TRBV20-1	TRBJ2-3	TRBD2	TGCAGTGCTAGAGATGGGACTAGCGGGGGAGATACGCAGTATTTT	CSARDGTSGGDTQYF
-	TRBV23-1	TRBJ2-5	-	TGCGCCAGCAAGCGAGAGACCCAGTACTTC	CASKRETQYF
many	TRBV7-2	TRBJ2-3	-	TGTGCCAGCAGCCCGAGGGACTTCAAGACTGGTACGCAGTATTTT	CASSPRDFKTGTQYF
few	TRBV5-1	TRBJ2-2	TRBD1	TGCGCCAGCAGCGAAGACAGGGGGCGAATCGGGGAGCTGTTTTTT	CASSEDRGRIGELFF
many	TRBV6-2/TRBV6-3	TRBJ2-7	-	TGTGCCAGCAGTTACAGGACGGTTCCCTACGAGCAGTACTTC	CASSYRTVPYEQYF